What follows are 12 T cell receptor beta chains derived from one specimen sequenced in a study of blood T cell repertoires in COVID-19. Clones were read by immunoSEQ multiplex PCR, and TCRdb kept only the in-frame ones, dropping some. The sample contains some 200,000 clones, over 75% of which appear only once. The sequenced sample was PBMCs or T cells enriched from blood (not recorded which). The origin of the receptors is a woman aged 40 to 50 with acute COVID-19.

The chain carries TRBV27 and TRBJ1-2; the D gene is possibly TRBD1 (5 bases). The germline CDR1 and CDR2 sequences are MNHEY and SMNVEV (reference sequence). Trimming cost V 3 bases and J 4 bases, with 9 bases left between them. The CDR3 length is 13 residues. Here the CDR3 reads CASSFSQGYGYTF. The CDR3 DNA is TGTGCCAGCAGTTTTTCCCAGGGCTATGGCTACACCTTC.

The chain is built from TRBV18 and TRBJ1-1; D possibly corresponds to TRBD1 (5 bases). V shed 6 bases and J shed 4 bases, with 15 bases lying between them. Germline V gene data show CDR1 as KGHSH and CDR2 as LQKENI. The CDR3 is 14 amino acids. The CDR3 loop is CASSNGGVGTEAFF. As DNA, the CDR3 is TGTGCCAGCTCGAACGGAGGGGTGGGCACTGAAGCTTTCTTT.

This clone was seen once. J is TRBJ2-7 and V is TRBV28; D is possibly TRBD1 (6 bases). Germline V gene sequence: CDR1 MDHEN, CDR2 SYDVKM. The CDR3 contains 13 residues. Trimming removed 5 bases at V and 7 bases at J, with 15 bases between. CDR3 sequence (DNA): TGTGCCAGCAGTCGTCCTAGCACAGGGGAGCAGTACTTC. Translated: CASSRPSTGEQYF. Complete variable domain (other parts from reference TRBV28 and TRBJ2-7): DVKVTQSSRYLVKRTGEKVFLECVQDMDHENMFWYRQDPGLGLRLIYFSYDVKMKEKGDIPEGYSVSREKKERFSLILESASTNQTSMYLCASSRPSTGEQYFGPGTRLTVT.

V usage is TRBV4-2 and J usage is TRBJ2-7, with 13 bases matching TRBD2. The junction had 6 bases not matched to a gene; V was cut back by 4 bases and J by 3 bases. Germline V CDR1 and CDR2: LGHNA, YNFKEQ. The CDR3 length is 16 residues. In DNA form, the CDR3 reads TGTGCCAGCAGCCCCCAGGGGACTAGCGGGGACTACGAGCAGTACTTC. It translates to CASSPQGTSGDYEQYF.

This sequence joins TRBV7-8 and TRBJ1-4, with no clear D. CDR1 is SGHVS, CDR2 FQNEAQ, per germline. V lost 7 bases, J lost 7 bases, and 13 bases lay in between. This CDR3 spans 13 amino acids. In DNA, the CDR3 is TGTGCCAGCACGGTCCTGTCTGGTGAAAAACTGTTTTTT. As protein: CASTVLSGEKLFF.

This clone was picked up a small number of times. The gene calls are TRBV7-6 and TRBJ1-5; 7 positions match TRBD1. The V gene's germline CDR1 is SGHVS and CDR2 FNYEAQ. The V gene end was trimmed by 0 bases and the J gene end by 3 bases; junction bases not matched to a gene: 2. The CDR3 runs to 15 residues. The CDR3 here is CASSLATGANQPQHF. The CDR3 DNA follows: TGTGCCAGCAGCTTAGCAACAGGGGCCAATCAGCCCCAGCATTTT.

V and J are TRBV10-1 and TRBJ2-1; weak D call: TRBD2 (5 bases). The CDR3 consists of 16 residues. V was clipped by 0 bases and J by 7 bases, with 16 bases between them. Per the germline V gene, CDR1 is WNHNN and CDR2 is SYGVQD (reference sequence). DNA of the CDR3: TGCGCCAGCAGTGAGTCGAAACGGGATGCTTGGAATGAGCAGTTCTTC. Its translation is CASSESKRDAWNEQFF.

The chain recombines TRBV11-2 with TRBJ2-7; D ambiguous. The length of the CDR3 is 15 residues. From germline, CDR1 is SGHAT and CDR2 FQNNGV. Trimming stripped 3 bases from V and 2 bases from J, with 14 bases between. The CDR3 DNA is TGTGCCAGCAGCTTCGGTTGGGCAGAAACCTACGAGCAGTACTTC. Residues: CASSFGWAETYEQYF.

This rearrangement joins TRBV29-1 to TRBJ2-3, with 10 positions matching TRBD1. In germline, CDR1 is SQVTM, CDR2 ANQGSEA. This CDR3 spans 17 amino acids. V dropped 5 bases and J dropped 0; count of bases not matched to a gene: 11. CDR3 sequence: CSVSPRDRGRSTDTQYF. In nucleotides, the CDR3 is TGCAGCGTTTCCCCTCGGGACAGGGGTAGGAGCACAGATACGCAGTATTTT.

This clone was detected only once. The rearrangement uses TRBV13 and TRBJ2-1, with D maybe TRBD1 (6 bases). The CDR3 totals 12 residues. Germline loops: CDR1 PRHDT, CDR2 FYEKMQ (reference sequence). Trimming pared 3 bases from V and 10 bases from J, leaving 10 bases between. The CDR3 nucleotides read TGTGCCAGCAGCTTTTCGACAGGAGAGCAGTTCTTC. It codes for CASSFSTGEQFF.

The chain couples TRBV5-6 to TRBJ1-5; 11 bases are shared with TRBD1. The CDR3 runs 16 residues. Losses at the gene ends were 2 bases for V and 3 bases for J; bases not matched to a gene: 4. The germline V gene has CDR1 SGHDT and CDR2 YYEEEE. CDR3 in DNA: TGTGCCAGCAGCTTCGGACAGGGGGCCTCCAATCAGCCCCAGCATTTT. Amino acids: CASSFGQGASNQPQHF. Filled out from reference TRBV5-6 and TRBJ1-5, the complete variable domain reads DAGVTQSPTHLIKTRGQQVTLRCSPKSGHDTVSWYQQALGQGPQFIFQYYEEEERQRGNFPDRFSGHQFPNYSSELNVNALLLGDSALYLCASSFGQGASNQPQHFGDGTRLSIL.

The chain links TRBV5-1 to TRBJ2-1; D may be TRBD1 (6 bases). Germline V CDR1 and CDR2: SGHRS, YFSETQ. The CDR3 has 12 residues. Trimming removed 6 bases from V and 8 bases from J, with 12 bases in between. The CDR3 loop is CASTSGVDEQFF. The DNA of the CDR3 is TGCGCCAGCACATCAGGGGTGGATGAGCAGTTCTTC.